A single sample gave rise to the 10 T cell receptor beta chains below, sequenced in a study of OX40 agonist ivuxolimab in advanced cancers. Using immunoSEQ multiplex PCR, the repertoire was profiled, and TCRdb retains in-frame clones only, with some absent. The data hold over 15,000 clones, with less than 85% observed a single time. The sequencing here drew on CD4+ or CD8+ T cells sorted from blood, taken in a trial of the OX40 agonist ivuxolimab. The receptor source for this set is an adult with an advanced solid tumor such as melanoma, head and neck, liver or kidney cancer.

The chain couples TRBV2 to TRBJ1-2, with D tentatively TRBD1 (5 bases). Trimming took 2 bases from V and 2 from J, leaving 9 bases between them. The CDR3 totals 14 residues. Germline lookup yields CDR1 SNHLY and CDR2 FYNNEI. The CDR3 sequence: CASSERQRNYGYTF. As DNA, the CDR3 is TGTGCCAGCAGTGAAAGACAGCGGAACTATGGCTACACCTTC.

The V and J genes are TRBV6-5 and TRBJ2-5; 9 nucleotides align to TRBD1. Per germline, CDR1 MNHEY and CDR2 SVGAGI. The CDR3 has 16 amino acids. V shed 0 bases and J 2 bases; nucleotides not matched to a gene: 4. The chain's CDR3 is CASSYSKTGGQETQYF. The DNA for the CDR3 is TGTGCCAGCAGTTACTCGAAGACAGGGGGACAAGAGACCCAGTACTTC.

In DNA, the CDR3 is TGTGCCAGCAGTTTGGGACTAGCGGGACGCGATACGCAGTATTTT. As protein: CASSLGLAGRDTQYF. The V gene is TRBV27, the J gene TRBJ2-3, with 13 bases fitting TRBD2. V shed 3 bases, J shed 6 bases, and the junction held 3 bases outside the gene matches. Germline CDR1 and CDR2: MNHEY and SMNVEV (reference sequence). CDR3 size: 15 residues.

This rearrangement joins TRBV27 to TRBJ2-7; unclear D gene. Germline lookup yields CDR1 MNHEY and CDR2 SMNVEV (reference sequence). Trimming removed 6 bases at V and 0 bases at J, with 15 bases between. CDR3 length: 15 amino acids. CDR3 amino acids: CASSQLRFPSYEQYF. CDR3 nucleotides: TGTGCCAGCAGCCAGTTGCGGTTCCCCTCCTACGAGCAGTACTTC.

The rearrangement joins TRBV29-1 to TRBJ2-3; 8 nucleotides line up with TRBD1. Germline V gene lookup returns CDR1 SQVTM and CDR2 ANQGSEA. V was clipped by 7 bases and J by 0 bases; unmatched bases: 9. The CDR3 loop spans 15 amino acids. CDR3 coding DNA: TGCAGCGCCCCCGGACAGGGTTCTAGCACAGATACGCAGTATTTT. Its translation: CSAPGQGSSTDTQYF.

Of note for this clone: A junction boundary mismatches the germline segment, possibly from a read error. V and J are TRBV7-6 and TRBJ1-4; the match to TRBD1 covers 7 bases. The CDR3 contains 13 residues. Germline V gene sequence: CDR1 SGHVS, CDR2 FNYEAQ. The DNA for the CDR3 is TGTGCCAGCAGCTTAGGAACAGGGGAGGGGTTAATTTTT. Amino acids: CASSLGTGEGLIF.

This clone was seen just once. The rearrangement uses TRBV4-3 and TRBJ2-7; D uncertain. Trimming left V 0 bases short and J 3 bases short, with 12 bases between. The CDR3 runs to 15 residues. Germline CDR1 reads LGHNA; CDR2 reads YSLEER. The CDR3 DNA sequence: TGCGCCAGCAGCCAAGACTCCTCGGGCGGCTACGAGCAGTACTTC. Protein product: CASSQDSSGGYEQYF.

This CDR3 is CASSLGDGGKLFF. The CDR3, as DNA: TGTGCCAGCAGTTTGGGAGACGGGGGAAAACTGTTTTTT. The chain employs TRBV27 and TRBJ1-4, with a tentative D call TRBD1 (5 bases). The germline V gene has CDR1 MNHEY and CDR2 SMNVEV (reference sequence). This CDR3 comprises 13 residues. Trimming pared 3 bases from V and 10 bases from J, leaving 12 bases between.

The rearrangement links TRBV4-3 to TRBJ2-7; D is unclear. V lost 0 bases to trimming and J lost 7 bases, with 13 bases between them. This CDR3 has 14 residues. CDR1 LGHNA and CDR2 YSLEER come from the germline V gene. CDR3 coding DNA: TGCGCCAGCAGCCAAGATCTGTCGGTCGGAGAGCAGTACTTC. This sequence encodes CASSQDLSVGEQYF.

The genes are TRBV11-3 and TRBJ2-4, with D hard to call. Germline V gene lookup returns CDR1 SGHNT and CDR2 YENEEA. V was trimmed by 0 bases and J by 8 bases, leaving 5 bases between them. The CDR3 has 12 residues. The DNA for the CDR3 is TGTGCCAGCAGCTTAGACTTCGACATTCAGTACTTC. Translation gives CASSLDFDIQYF. Full variable domain (missing parts from reference TRBV11-3 and TRBJ2-4): EAGVVQSPRYKIIEKKQPVAFWCNPISGHNTLYWYLQNLGQGPELLIRYENEEAVDDSQLPKDRFSAERLKGVDSTLKIQPAELGDSAVYLCASSLDFDIQYFGAGTRLSVL.